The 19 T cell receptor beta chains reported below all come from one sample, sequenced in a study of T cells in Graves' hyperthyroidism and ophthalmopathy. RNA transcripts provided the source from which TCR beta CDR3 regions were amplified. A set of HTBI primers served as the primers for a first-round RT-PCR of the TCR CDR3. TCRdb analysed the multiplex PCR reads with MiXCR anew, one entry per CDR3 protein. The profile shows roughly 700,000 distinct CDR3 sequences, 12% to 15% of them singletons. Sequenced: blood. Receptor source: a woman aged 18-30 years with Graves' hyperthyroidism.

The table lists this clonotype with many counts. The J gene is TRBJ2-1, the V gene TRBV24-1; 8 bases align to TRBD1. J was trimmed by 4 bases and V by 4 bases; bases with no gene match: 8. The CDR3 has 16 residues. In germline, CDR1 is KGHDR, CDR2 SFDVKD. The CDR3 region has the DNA TGTGCCACCAGTGACTCTTCAGGGGGCGTTTACAATGAGCAGTTCTTC. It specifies CATSDSSGGVYNEQFF.

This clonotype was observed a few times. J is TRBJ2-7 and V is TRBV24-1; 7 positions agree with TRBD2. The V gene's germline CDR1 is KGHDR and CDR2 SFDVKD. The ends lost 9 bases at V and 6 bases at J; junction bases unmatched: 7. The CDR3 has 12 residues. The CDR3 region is CATGDGGSEQYF. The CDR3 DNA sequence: TGTGCCACCGGAGACGGGGGGAGCGAGCAGTACTTC.

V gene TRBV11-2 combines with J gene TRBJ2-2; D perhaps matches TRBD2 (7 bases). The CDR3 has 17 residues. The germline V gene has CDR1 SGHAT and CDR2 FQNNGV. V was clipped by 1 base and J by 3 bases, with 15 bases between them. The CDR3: CASSLAPGGRDTGELFF. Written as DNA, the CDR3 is TGTGCCAGCAGCTTAGCCCCGGGGGGCAGAGACACCGGGGAGCTGTTTTTT.

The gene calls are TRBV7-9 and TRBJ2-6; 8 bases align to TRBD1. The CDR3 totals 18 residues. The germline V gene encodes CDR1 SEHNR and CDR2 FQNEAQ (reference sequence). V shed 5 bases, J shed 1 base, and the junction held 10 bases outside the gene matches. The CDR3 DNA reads TGTGCCAGCAGCCTGGGGACAGGACTCGGGTCTGGGGCCAACGTCCTGACTTTC. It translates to CASSLGTGLGSGANVLTF.

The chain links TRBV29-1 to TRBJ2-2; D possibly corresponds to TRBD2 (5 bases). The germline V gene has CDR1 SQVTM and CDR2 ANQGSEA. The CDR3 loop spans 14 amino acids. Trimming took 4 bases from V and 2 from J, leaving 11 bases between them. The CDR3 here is CSVGGGLNTGELFF. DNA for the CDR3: TGCAGCGTTGGAGGCGGACTCAACACCGGGGAGCTGTTTTTT.

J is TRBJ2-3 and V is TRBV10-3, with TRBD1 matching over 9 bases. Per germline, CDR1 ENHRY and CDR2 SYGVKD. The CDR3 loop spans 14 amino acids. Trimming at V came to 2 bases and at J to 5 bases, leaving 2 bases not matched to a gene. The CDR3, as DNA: TGTGCCATCAGTGAGGGGACAGGGTTAGATACGCAGTATTTT. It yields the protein CAISEGTGLDTQYF.

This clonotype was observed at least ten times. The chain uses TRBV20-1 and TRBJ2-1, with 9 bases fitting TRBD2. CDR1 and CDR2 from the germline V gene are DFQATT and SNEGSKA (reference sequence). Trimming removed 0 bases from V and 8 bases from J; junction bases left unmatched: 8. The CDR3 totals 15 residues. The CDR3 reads CSARDRVAGVHEQFF. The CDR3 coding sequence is TGCAGTGCTAGAGATCGGGTAGCGGGAGTACATGAGCAGTTCTTC.

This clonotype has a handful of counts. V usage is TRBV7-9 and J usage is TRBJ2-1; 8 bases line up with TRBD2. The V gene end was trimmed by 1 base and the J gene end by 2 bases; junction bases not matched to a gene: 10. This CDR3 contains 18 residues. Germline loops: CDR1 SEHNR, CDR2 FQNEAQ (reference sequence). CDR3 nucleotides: TGTGCCAGCAGCTTAGTTAGTAGCGGGAAAGGGACCTACAATGAGCAGTTCTTC. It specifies CASSLVSSGKGTYNEQFF. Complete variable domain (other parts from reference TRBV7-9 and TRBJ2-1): DTGVSQNPRHKITKRGQNVTFRCDPISEHNRLYWYRQTLGQGPEFLTYFQNEAQLEKSRLLSDRFSAERPKGSFSTLEIQRTEQGDSAMYLCASSLVSSGKGTYNEQFFGPGTRLTVL.

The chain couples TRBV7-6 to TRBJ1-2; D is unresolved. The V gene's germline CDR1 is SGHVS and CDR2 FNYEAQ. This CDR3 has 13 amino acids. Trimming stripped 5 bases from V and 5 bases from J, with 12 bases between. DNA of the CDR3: TGTGCCAGCAGCCCGCTCATCGGGTATGGCTACACCTTC. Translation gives CASSPLIGYGYTF.

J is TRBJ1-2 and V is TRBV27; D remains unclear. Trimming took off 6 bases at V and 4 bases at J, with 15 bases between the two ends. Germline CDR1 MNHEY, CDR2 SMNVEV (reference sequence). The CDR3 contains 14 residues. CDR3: CASSRGFSSYGYTF. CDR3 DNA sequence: TGTGCCAGCAGCCGAGGATTTTCCTCCTATGGCTACACCTTC.

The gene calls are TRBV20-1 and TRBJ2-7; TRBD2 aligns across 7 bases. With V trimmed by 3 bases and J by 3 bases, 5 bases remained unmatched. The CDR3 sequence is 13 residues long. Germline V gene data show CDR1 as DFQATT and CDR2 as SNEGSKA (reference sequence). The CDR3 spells CSARVAGIYEQYF. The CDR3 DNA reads TGCAGTGCTAGGGTAGCGGGCATCTACGAGCAGTACTTC.

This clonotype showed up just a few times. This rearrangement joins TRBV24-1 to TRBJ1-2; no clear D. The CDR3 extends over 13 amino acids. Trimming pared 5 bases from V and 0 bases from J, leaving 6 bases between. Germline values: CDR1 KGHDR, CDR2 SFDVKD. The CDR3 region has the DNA TGTGCCACCAGTGCAGATCCTAACTATGGCTACACCTTC. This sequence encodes CATSADPNYGYTF.

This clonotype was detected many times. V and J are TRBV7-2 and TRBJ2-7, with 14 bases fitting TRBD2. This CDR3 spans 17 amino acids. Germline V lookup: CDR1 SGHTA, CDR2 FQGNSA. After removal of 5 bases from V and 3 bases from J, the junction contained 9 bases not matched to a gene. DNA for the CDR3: TGTGCCAGCAGCCCTCGACTAGCGGGAGGGAGGGTCTACGAGCAGTACTTC. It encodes CASSPRLAGGRVYEQYF.

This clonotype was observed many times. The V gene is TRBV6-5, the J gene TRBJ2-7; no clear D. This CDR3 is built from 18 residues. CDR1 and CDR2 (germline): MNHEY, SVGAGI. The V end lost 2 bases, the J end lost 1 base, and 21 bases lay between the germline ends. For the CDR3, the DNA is TGTGCCAGCAGTTACCATCCCGCGGCTTATGGGGAATCCTACGAGCAGTACTTC. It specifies CASSYHPAAYGESYEQYF.

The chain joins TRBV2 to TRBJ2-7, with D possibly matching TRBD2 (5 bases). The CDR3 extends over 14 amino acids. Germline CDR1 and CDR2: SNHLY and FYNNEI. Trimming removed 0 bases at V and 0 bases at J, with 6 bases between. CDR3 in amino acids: CASSEAGVSYEQYF. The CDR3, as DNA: TGTGCCAGCAGTGAAGCGGGAGTCTCCTACGAGCAGTACTTC.

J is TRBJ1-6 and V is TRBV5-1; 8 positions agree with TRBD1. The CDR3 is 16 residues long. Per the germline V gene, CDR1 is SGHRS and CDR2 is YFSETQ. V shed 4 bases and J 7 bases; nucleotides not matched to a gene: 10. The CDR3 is CASSGGTGWGNSPLHF. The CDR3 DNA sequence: TGCGCCAGCAGCGGCGGGACAGGATGGGGCAATTCACCCCTCCACTTT.

In DNA form, the CDR3 reads TGTGCCAGTAGTAGCTACTTAAAGGGGGAAAAACTGTTTTTT. Protein: CASSSYLKGEKLFF. The chain combines TRBV19 with TRBJ1-4; a possible D gene is TRBD1 (5 bases). This CDR3 comprises 14 residues. Germline lookup yields CDR1 LNHDA and CDR2 SQIVND (reference sequence). Trimming pared 4 bases from V and 8 bases from J, leaving 14 bases between.

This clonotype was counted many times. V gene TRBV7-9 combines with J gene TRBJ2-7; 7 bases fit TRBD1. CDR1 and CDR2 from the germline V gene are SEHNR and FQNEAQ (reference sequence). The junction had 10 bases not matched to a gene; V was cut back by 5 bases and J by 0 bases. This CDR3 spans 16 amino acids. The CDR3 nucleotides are TGTGCCAGCAGCCCGAACCAGGGGGTGGCCTCCTACGAGCAGTACTTC. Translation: CASSPNQGVASYEQYF.

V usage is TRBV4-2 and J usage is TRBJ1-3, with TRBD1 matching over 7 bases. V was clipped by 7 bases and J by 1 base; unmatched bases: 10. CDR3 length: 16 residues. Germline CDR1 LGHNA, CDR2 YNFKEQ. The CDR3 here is CASNRRDRRSGNTIYF. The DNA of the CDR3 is TGTGCCAGCAACCGGAGGGACAGACGATCTGGAAACACCATATATTTT.